This T cell receptor (beta chain) appears in the sequencing data of a study of patients and donors after allogeneic stem cell transplantation. The CDR3 is made up of 13 amino acids. Deletions cut 0 bases from V and 7 bases from J, with 10 bases between. Germline CDR1 is LGHDT and CDR2 is YNNKEL (reference sequence). TCRdb recomputed calls from the RT-PCR reads with MiXCR, one row per CDR3 protein. The sample lists 410,000 or so distinct CDR3 sequences; 16% were seen once. The chain recombines TRBV3-1 with TRBJ2-7, with D tentatively TRBD2 (5 bases). The sequence derives from a human donor who was either an allogeneic HSCT recipient or a stem cell or donor lymphocyte infusion donor (not recorded which). It is not recorded whose cells these are; they may come from a transplant donor. The sequencing input was blood, either unsorted or a sorted T cell fraction (not recorded which). CDR3 sequence reads: CASSQETGGEQYF. The CDR3 DNA is TGTGCCAGCAGCCAAGAAACCGGCGGGGAGCAGTACTTC.